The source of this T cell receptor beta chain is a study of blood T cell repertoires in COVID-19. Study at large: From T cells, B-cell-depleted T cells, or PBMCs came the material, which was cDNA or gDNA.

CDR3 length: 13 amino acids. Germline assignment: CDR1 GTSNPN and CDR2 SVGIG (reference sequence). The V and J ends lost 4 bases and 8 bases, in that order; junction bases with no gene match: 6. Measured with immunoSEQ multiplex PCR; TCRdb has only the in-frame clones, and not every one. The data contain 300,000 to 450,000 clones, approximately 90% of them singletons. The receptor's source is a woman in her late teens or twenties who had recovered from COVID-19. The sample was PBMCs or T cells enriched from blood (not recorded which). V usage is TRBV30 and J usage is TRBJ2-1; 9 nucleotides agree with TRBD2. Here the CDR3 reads CAWTSGVSHEQFF. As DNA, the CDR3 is TGTGCCTGGACTAGCGGGGTCAGCCATGAGCAGTTCTTC.